The source of this TCR beta chain is a study of T cell responses to AZD1222 COVID-19 vaccine. Study results and caveats: Reportedly, close to half of spike-specific TCRs are directed against unmutated variant regions. Baseline seropositives among AZD1222 recipients totaled only five to seven. Increased Spike-specific TCR breadth and depth were observed after two AZD1222 doses. Clonal diversity may have been underestimated in mostly white British donors.

The ends were cut back, 5 bases at V and 7 bases at J, with 17 bases in the middle. The CDR3 is 15 amino acids. CDR1 is SGHAT, CDR2 FQNNGV, per germline. TCRdb's table, derived via immunoSEQ multiplex PCR, lists solely in-frame clones and lacks some. The table records 90,000 to 150,000 clones, approximately 88% of them present only once. Of note for this clone: Its antigen is as yet unknown.

The starting material was peripheral blood, obtained on day 0 of AZD1222 vaccination. The chain has TRBV11-2 and TRBJ1-4, with D perhaps matching TRBD1 (5 bases). The receptor was isolated from an adult in good health. The CDR3 loop reads CASSPRTGVSEKLFF. CDR3 nucleotides: TGTGCCAGCAGCCCCCGCACAGGCGTCAGTGAAAAACTGTTTTTT.